Below, one TCR beta chain is given with its context. In the authors' workflow: Reference gene primer amplification gave estimated nucleated cell counts. Method: immunoSEQ multiplex PCR; TCRdb's copy keeps in-frame clones and lacks some. V and J calls and clone size are copied from that table; D and trimming were computed from the DNA. The sample yields about 160,000 clones, roughly 87% seen once. Unmatched junction bases numbered 9, after V lost 7 bases and J lost 1 base. Germline assignment: CDR1 ENHRY and CDR2 SYGVKD. The CDR3 spans 15 residues. This entry comes from a study of blood T cell repertoires in COVID-19. Across the study: Samples taken during acute and convalescent COVID-19 were collected in the United States, Italy and Spain. The cDNA or gDNA used as material had been derived from T cells, B-cell-depleted T cells, or PBMCs.

Sequences were obtained from peripheral blood. This sequence joins TRBV10-3 and TRBJ1-1, with 7 nucleotides matching TRBD1. This clonotype was sampled from a woman aged 55 to 70 who had recovered from COVID-19. The CDR3 protein is CAINRQGLENTEAFF. CDR3 nucleotides: TGTGCCATCAACCGACAGGGCCTTGAGAACACTGAAGCTTTCTTT.